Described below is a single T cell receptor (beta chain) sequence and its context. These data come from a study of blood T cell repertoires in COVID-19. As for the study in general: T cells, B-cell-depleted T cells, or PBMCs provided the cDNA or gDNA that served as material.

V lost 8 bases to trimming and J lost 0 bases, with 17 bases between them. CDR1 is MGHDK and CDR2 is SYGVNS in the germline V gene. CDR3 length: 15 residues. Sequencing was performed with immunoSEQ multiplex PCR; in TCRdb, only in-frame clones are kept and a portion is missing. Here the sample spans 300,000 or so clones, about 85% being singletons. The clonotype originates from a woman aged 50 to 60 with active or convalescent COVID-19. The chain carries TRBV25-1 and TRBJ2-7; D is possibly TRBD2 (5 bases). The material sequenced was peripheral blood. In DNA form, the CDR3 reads TGTGCCAGCGAAAATCCCGGGAAAGCCTCCTACGAGCAGTACTTC. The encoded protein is CASENPGKASYEQYF.